One sample yielded the 15 T cell receptor beta chains listed below, sequenced in a study of T-cell memory formation after mild COVID-19. MiXCR, applied by TCRdb to the 5' RACE reads, yields one record per CDR3 protein. The data show some 180,000 distinct CDR3 sequences, 10% to 15% seen once. Sequences were obtained from PBMCs or a T cell subset sorted from them (not recorded which). Every receptor here comes from a man between 18 and 29 years old who had mild COVID-19 (a few samples of this study predate the infection). Cell type and time point are not known.

The J gene is TRBJ2-3, the V gene TRBV29-1; the D gene is possibly TRBD1 (5 bases). The ends were cut back, 7 bases at V and 1 base at J, with 15 bases in the middle. The CDR3 is 14 residues long. Germline assignment: CDR1 SQVTM and CDR2 ANQGSEA. For the CDR3, the DNA is TGCAGCGGGAAGGACAACCTTGGCACAGATACGCAGTATTTT. This gives the protein CSGKDNLGTDTQYF.

The chain uses TRBV18 and TRBJ1-1; D remains ambiguous. Per the germline V gene, CDR1 is KGHSH and CDR2 is LQKENI. The length of the CDR3 is 14 residues. V gave up 3 bases and J gave up 0 bases, with 8 bases separating them. The CDR3 here is CASSPAEVNTEAFF. CDR3 sequence (DNA): TGTGCCAGCTCACCGGCTGAGGTGAACACTGAAGCTTTCTTT.

V and J are TRBV20-1 and TRBJ2-3; D gene uncertain. The CDR3 is made up of 14 amino acids. In germline, CDR1 is DFQATT, CDR2 SNEGSKA (reference sequence). Trimming pared 2 bases from V and 1 base from J, leaving 10 bases between. As DNA, the CDR3 is TGCAGTGCTAGACGGCAGTCTGGCACAGATACGCAGTATTTT. It codes for CSARRQSGTDTQYF.

The V gene is TRBV19, the J gene TRBJ2-3, with 9 positions matching TRBD2. After removal of 6 bases from V and 2 bases from J, the junction contained 9 bases not matched to a gene. Germline values: CDR1 LNHDA, CDR2 SQIVND (reference sequence). The CDR3 contains 16 residues. CDR3 amino acids: CASRTRRGGSTDTQYF. For the CDR3, the DNA is TGTGCCAGTAGAACTAGGCGGGGGGGGTCCACAGATACGCAGTATTTT.

The V call is TRBV20-1, the J call TRBJ1-1, with D possibly matching TRBD1 (6 bases). This CDR3 has 15 residues. The germline CDR1 and CDR2 sequences are DFQATT and SNEGSKA (reference sequence). The V end lost 0 bases, the J end lost 5 bases, and 16 bases lay between the germline ends. The CDR3 nucleotides are TGCAGTGCTAGAGACCCAGCGGGGGCTCTAACTGAAGCTTTCTTT. Amino acid sequence: CSARDPAGALTEAFF.

This clonotype has more than one count but fewer than ten. The chain recombines TRBV12-3 or TRBV12-4 with TRBJ1-2, with TRBD1 matching over 8 bases. The CDR3 totals 13 residues. The V segment lost 8 bases and the J segment 4 bases; nucleotides outside the gene matches: 6. The CDR3 region is CASGDRIPYGYTF. DNA for the CDR3: TGTGCCAGCGGGGACAGGATACCCTATGGCTACACCTTC.

The rearrangement uses TRBV5-1 and TRBJ1-4; D gene uncertain. The length of the CDR3 is 15 residues. Trimming removed 2 bases at V and 0 bases at J, with 8 bases between. Germline V gene sequence: CDR1 SGHRS, CDR2 YFSETQ. The DNA for the CDR3 is TGCGCCAGCAGCTTTAGTGGTGCAACTAATGAAAAACTGTTTTTT. This encodes CASSFSGATNEKLFF. Full variable domain (outside the CDR3, taken from reference TRBV5-1 and TRBJ1-4): KAGVTQTPRYLIKTRGQQVTLSCSPISGHRSVSWYQQTPGQGLQFLFEYFSETQRNKGNFPGRFSGRQFSNSRSEMNVSTLELGDSALYLCASSFSGATNEKLFFGSGTQLSVL.

This clonotype was counted only a few times. The genes are TRBV24-1 and TRBJ2-1; 7 bases are a match to TRBD2. Trimming took 3 bases from V and 3 from J; bases not matched to a gene: 7. The germline gives CDR1 KGHDR, CDR2 SFDVKD. The length of the CDR3 is 16 residues. CDR3 residues: CATSDASGEHYNEQFF. The CDR3, as DNA: TGTGCCACCAGTGATGCAAGCGGGGAGCACTACAATGAGCAGTTCTTC.

This clonotype was recorded a few times. This chain links TRBV20-1 with TRBJ2-1, with TRBD2 matching over 10 bases. CDR1 and CDR2 from the germline V gene are DFQATT and SNEGSKA (reference sequence). Unmatched junction bases numbered 9, after V lost 6 bases and J lost 4 bases. The CDR3 loop spans 15 amino acids. The CDR3 region has the DNA TGCAGTGCCCTGCTAGCGGGGGCCGGGTACAATGAGCAGTTCTTC. This translates into CSALLAGAGYNEQFF.

This clonotype was seen only a few times. The chain employs TRBV10-3 and TRBJ1-1; D is uncertain. Between the trimmed V and J ends, which lost 2 bases and 0 bases, there was a span of 7 bases. The CDR3 length is 14 residues. Germline CDR1 reads ENHRY; CDR2 reads SYGVKD. The CDR3 DNA reads TGTGCCATCAGTGAGCGGGAGTTGAACACTGAAGCTTTCTTT. It translates to CAISERELNTEAFF.

This chain joins TRBV6-5 and TRBJ2-7; TRBD2 aligns across 7 bases. Germline V lookup: CDR1 MNHEY, CDR2 SVGAGI. V lost 8 bases, J lost 1 base, and 5 bases stayed unmatched. The CDR3 has 13 residues. DNA for the CDR3: TGTGCCAGCTGGGGAGGGCCGTCCTACGAGCAGTACTTC. Translation: CASWGGPSYEQYF.

This clonotype was detected a few times. The chain links TRBV3-1 to TRBJ1-6; TRBD1 matches 7 bases. V was clipped by 8 bases and J by 14 bases; unmatched bases: 9. This CDR3 region has 12 residues. CDR1 is LGHDT and CDR2 is YNNKEL in the germline V gene (reference sequence). This CDR3 is CASGTAGEALHF. CDR3 DNA: TGTGCCAGCGGGACAGCGGGTGAGGCCCTCCACTTT.

The V gene is TRBV6-5, the J gene TRBJ1-1; D is possibly TRBD1 (5 bases). Trimming cost V 7 bases and J 7 bases, with 13 bases left between them. Looked up from germline, CDR1 is MNHEY and CDR2 is SVGAGI. The CDR3 is made up of 12 amino acids. The CDR3: CASIPGRGEAFF. Written as DNA, the CDR3 is TGTGCCAGCATCCCGGGACGGGGTGAAGCTTTCTTT.

This clonotype was recorded many times. The V gene is TRBV5-1, the J gene TRBJ2-3, with D perhaps TRBD1 (5 bases). The V end lost 1 base, the J end lost 5 bases, and 11 bases lay between the germline ends. The germline CDR1 and CDR2 sequences are SGHRS and YFSETQ. The CDR3 consists of 14 residues. CDR3 loop: CASSLQGMRDTQYF. DNA of the CDR3: TGCGCCAGCAGCTTGCAGGGAATGAGAGATACGCAGTATTTT.

A few counts support this clonotype. This chain links TRBV20-1 with TRBJ1-5, with TRBD1 matching 7 bases. The CDR3 runs 16 residues. Germline V gene lookup returns CDR1 DFQATT and CDR2 SNEGSKA (reference sequence). The V segment lost 5 bases and the J segment 4 bases; nucleotides outside the gene matches: 14. The CDR3 protein is CSAQTRQGPINQPQHF. The DNA of the CDR3 is TGCAGTGCTCAAACCCGACAGGGCCCCATAAATCAGCCCCAGCATTTT.